This T cell receptor (beta chain) was profiled in a study of T cells in Graves' hyperthyroidism and ophthalmopathy. The germline CDR1 and CDR2 sequences are SGHDT and YYEEEE. V lost 1 base, J lost 6 bases, and 6 bases stayed unmatched. This CDR3 spans 14 amino acids. Many counts were recorded for this clonotype. RNA transcripts yielded amplified TCR beta CDR3 regions. The HTBI primer set drove a first-round RT-PCR of the TCR CDR3. Each CDR3 protein is one row after TCRdb ran MiXCR on the multiplex PCR reads. The sample holds 800,000 or so distinct CDR3 sequences, around 38% seen once. Specimen: blood. The genes are TRBV5-6 and TRBJ1-2; the match to TRBD1 covers 7 bases. The sequence derives from a man between 18 and 29 years old with Graves' hyperthyroidism. The CDR3 DNA sequence: TGTGCCAGCAGCTTGCCCACAGGGGTCCATGGCTACACCTTC. It encodes CASSLPTGVHGYTF.